This is a list of T cell receptor beta chains from one sample in a study of patients and donors after allogeneic stem cell transplantation. Via MiXCR, TCRdb re-called the RT-PCR reads, giving one row per CDR3 protein. The sample lists about 74,000 distinct CDR3 sequences, approximately 26% occurring once. Sequenced material: blood, either unsorted or a sorted T cell fraction (not recorded which). The receptors come from a human donor who was either an allogeneic HSCT recipient or a stem cell or donor lymphocyte infusion donor (not recorded which). It is not recorded whose cells these are; they may come from a transplant donor. The CDR3 runs from the conserved cysteine through the conserved F or W. Each record gives: clone size, J gene, V gene, CDR3 length, D gene, CDR3 DNA, CDR3 protein. A D gene is named only where the DNA matches it firmly. Clone size is not always given. Where it is, it says once, few, many or a class for expanded clones.

clone size: few; J gene: TRBJ2-1; V gene: TRBV5-1; CDR3 length: 12; D gene: -; CDR3 DNA: TGCGCCAGCAGCGTAACGTTCTATGAGCAGTTCTTC; CDR3 protein: CASSVTFYEQFF
clone size: few; J gene: TRBJ1-6; V gene: TRBV7-9; CDR3 length: 13; D gene: -; CDR3 DNA: TGTGCCAGCAGCTTAGGATCCGATTCACCCCTCCACTTT; CDR3 protein: CASSLGSDSPLHF
clone size: -; J gene: TRBJ2-3; V gene: TRBV4-2; CDR3 length: 15; D gene: -; CDR3 DNA: TGTGCCAGCAGCCAAGGACAGGTTAGCACAGATACGCAGTATTTT; CDR3 protein: CASSQGQVSTDTQYF
clone size: medium-sized; J gene: TRBJ1-1; V gene: TRBV5-6; CDR3 length: 13; D gene: TRBD1; CDR3 DNA: TGTGCCAGCAGCCCCGGGACAGGGTCTGAAGCTTTCTTT; CDR3 protein: CASSPGTGSEAFF
clone size: -; J gene: TRBJ2-2; V gene: TRBV5-1; CDR3 length: 16; D gene: TRBD1; CDR3 DNA: TGCGCCAGCAGCACTAGGACAGGGGCGGTCGCCGGGGAGCTGTTTTTT; CDR3 protein: CASSTRTGAVAGELFF
clone size: -; J gene: TRBJ1-2; V gene: TRBV12-3/TRBV12-4; CDR3 length: 15; D gene: TRBD1; CDR3 DNA: TGTGCCAGCAGTCGGGGACAGGGTATACTCTATGGCTACACCTTC; CDR3 protein: CASSRGQGILYGYTF
clone size: few; J gene: TRBJ1-3; V gene: TRBV4-1; CDR3 length: 17; D gene: -; CDR3 DNA: TGCGCCAGCAGCCAAGGGGTCGCGGTTGGCTCTGGAAACACCATATATTTT; CDR3 protein: CASSQGVAVGSGNTIYF
clone size: few; J gene: TRBJ1-1; V gene: TRBV20-1; CDR3 length: 14; D gene: -; CDR3 DNA: TGCAGTGCTAGAAGAGGGTTATCTAACACTGAAGCTTTCTTT; CDR3 protein: CSARRGLSNTEAFF
clone size: -; J gene: TRBJ2-1; V gene: TRBV11-2; CDR3 length: 16; D gene: -; CDR3 DNA: TGTGCCAGCAGCTCGTACCGACTCAAAAATCCCAGGGAGCAGTTCTTC; CDR3 protein: CASSSYRLKNPREQFF
clone size: few; J gene: TRBJ2-3; V gene: TRBV29-1; CDR3 length: 15; D gene: TRBD2; CDR3 DNA: TGCAGCGCGACCTTAAGCGGGAGGGCCCCAGATACGCAGTATTTT; CDR3 protein: CSATLSGRAPDTQYF
clone size: -; J gene: TRBJ1-1; V gene: TRBV6-5; CDR3 length: 16; D gene: TRBD1; CDR3 DNA: TGTGCCAGCAGTTACTTCAGGGGGGACGGGAGGACTGAAGCTTTCTTT; CDR3 protein: CASSYFRGDGRTEAFF
clone size: -; J gene: TRBJ2-4; V gene: TRBV7-9; CDR3 length: 14; D gene: -; CDR3 DNA: TGTGCCAGCAGCTCGGATTTAGCCAAAAACATTCAGTACTTC; CDR3 protein: CASSSDLAKNIQYF
clone size: -; J gene: TRBJ1-5; V gene: TRBV10-3; CDR3 length: 14; D gene: -; CDR3 DNA: TGTGCCATCGACAATGGGGGAGCGGGTCAGCCCCAGCATTTT; CDR3 protein: CAIDNGGAGQPQHF
clone size: few; J gene: TRBJ1-6; V gene: TRBV19; CDR3 length: 14; D gene: TRBD1; CDR3 DNA: TGTGCCAGTACCTCGGGACAGATTAATTCACCCCTCCACTTT; CDR3 protein: CASTSGQINSPLHF
clone size: few; J gene: TRBJ1-2; V gene: TRBV6-6; CDR3 length: 14; D gene: TRBD1; CDR3 DNA: TGTGCCAGCACCCGATCGGACAGGAACTATGGCTACACCTTC; CDR3 protein: CASTRSDRNYGYTF
clone size: once; J gene: TRBJ2-1; V gene: TRBV4-2; CDR3 length: 16; D gene: TRBD2; CDR3 DNA: TGTGCCAGCAGCTTCCGGACTAGCGGGAGGAGGAATGAGCAGTTCTTC; CDR3 protein: CASSFRTSGRRNEQFF
clone size: few; J gene: TRBJ2-5; V gene: TRBV5-1; CDR3 length: 15; D gene: TRBD2; CDR3 DNA: TGCGCCAGCAGCTGGGAAAGCGGGGAAGGAGAGACCCAGTACTTC; CDR3 protein: CASSWESGEGETQYF
clone size: -; J gene: TRBJ1-1; V gene: TRBV20-1; CDR3 length: 11; D gene: -; CDR3 DNA: TGCAGTGCTAGGGGTTCCACTGAAGCTTTCTTT; CDR3 protein: CSARGSTEAFF
clone size: -; J gene: TRBJ2-5; V gene: TRBV9; CDR3 length: 15; D gene: TRBD1; CDR3 DNA: TGTGCCAGCACCGCCGGGACAGGGGGCGGAGAGACCCAGTACTTC; CDR3 protein: CASTAGTGGGETQYF
clone size: many; J gene: TRBJ1-5; V gene: TRBV11-2; CDR3 length: 15; D gene: -; CDR3 DNA: TGTGCCAGCAGCGAGAGAGGGGCGAGCAATCAGCCCCAGCATTTT; CDR3 protein: CASSERGASNQPQHF
clone size: -; J gene: TRBJ2-7; V gene: TRBV2; CDR3 length: 11; D gene: -; CDR3 DNA: TGTGCCAGCATTTTCGTTTACGAGCAGTACTTC; CDR3 protein: CASIFVYEQYF
clone size: -; J gene: TRBJ2-1; V gene: TRBV7-9; CDR3 length: 15; D gene: -; CDR3 DNA: TGTGCCAGCAGCTTAGTGTCGCGACTCTTCAATGAGCAGTTCTTC; CDR3 protein: CASSLVSRLFNEQFF
clone size: few; J gene: TRBJ1-2; V gene: TRBV14; CDR3 length: 15; D gene: TRBD1; CDR3 DNA: TGTGCCAGCAGCCAATATGAGGGGGACAGGAGAGGCTACACCTTC; CDR3 protein: CASSQYEGDRRGYTF
clone size: few; J gene: TRBJ1-2; V gene: TRBV6-1; CDR3 length: 15; D gene: -; CDR3 DNA: TGTGCCAGCAGTCTTACAAGGGAAAGAGTCTATGGCTACACCTTC; CDR3 protein: CASSLTRERVYGYTF
clone size: few; J gene: TRBJ2-2; V gene: TRBV27; CDR3 length: 13; D gene: -; CDR3 DNA: TGTGCCAGCAGTTCTGAGGTCCCCGGGGAGCTGTTTTTT; CDR3 protein: CASSSEVPGELFF
clone size: -; J gene: TRBJ1-4; V gene: TRBV12-3/TRBV12-4; CDR3 length: 14; D gene: -; CDR3 DNA: TGTGCCAGCAGCCCAACCAGGGGCCATGAAAAACTGTTTTTT; CDR3 protein: CASSPTRGHEKLFF
clone size: few; J gene: TRBJ1-5; V gene: TRBV6-6; CDR3 length: 14; D gene: -; CDR3 DNA: TGTGCCAGCCTACTCCGAGGGACCAATCAGCCCCAGCATTTT; CDR3 protein: CASLLRGTNQPQHF
clone size: -; J gene: TRBJ1-2; V gene: TRBV6-6; CDR3 length: 14; D gene: -; CDR3 DNA: TGTGCCAGCAGTTACGGGCAGGGGATCTATGGCTACACCTTC; CDR3 protein: CASSYGQGIYGYTF
clone size: -; J gene: TRBJ1-3; V gene: TRBV4-3; CDR3 length: 19; D gene: -; CDR3 DNA: TGCGCCAGCAGCCAAGAACCCCGCGGAGGGGCCGCCTCTGGAAACACCATATATTTT; CDR3 protein: CASSQEPRGGAASGNTIYF
clone size: few; J gene: TRBJ1-1; V gene: TRBV6-6; CDR3 length: 15; D gene: -; CDR3 DNA: TGTGCCAGCAGTTACTTAGGTCAGCTGAACACTGAAGCTTTCTTT; CDR3 protein: CASSYLGQLNTEAFF
clone size: -; J gene: TRBJ2-7; V gene: TRBV15; CDR3 length: 14; D gene: TRBD1; CDR3 DNA: TGTGCCACCAGCTACGACAGGGATACCTACGAGCAGTACTTC; CDR3 protein: CATSYDRDTYEQYF
clone size: few; J gene: TRBJ2-7; V gene: TRBV27; CDR3 length: 14; D gene: -; CDR3 DNA: TGTGCCAGCAGTCTGGGGCTAGCCCTTGACGAGCAGTACTTC; CDR3 protein: CASSLGLALDEQYF
clone size: -; J gene: TRBJ2-2; V gene: TRBV4-2; CDR3 length: 15; D gene: TRBD2; CDR3 DNA: TGTGCCAGCAGCAAAGCGGGGGTTAACACCGGGGAGCTGTTTTTT; CDR3 protein: CASSKAGVNTGELFF
clone size: few; J gene: TRBJ1-5; V gene: TRBV12-3/TRBV12-4; CDR3 length: 13; D gene: -; CDR3 DNA: TGTGCCAGCAGTTTAGCGCGCAATCAGCCCCAGCATTTT; CDR3 protein: CASSLARNQPQHF
clone size: few; J gene: TRBJ1-5; V gene: TRBV6-1; CDR3 length: 15; D gene: TRBD1; CDR3 DNA: TGTGCCAGCCGGTGGGGGACAGTTAGCAATCAGCCCCAGCATTTT; CDR3 protein: CASRWGTVSNQPQHF
clone size: -; J gene: TRBJ2-7; V gene: TRBV10-3; CDR3 length: 15; D gene: -; CDR3 DNA: TGTGCCATCATGTCTGGGGCAGGGATCTCCTACGAGCAGTACTTC; CDR3 protein: CAIMSGAGISYEQYF
clone size: -; J gene: TRBJ2-1; V gene: TRBV4-3; CDR3 length: 17; D gene: -; CDR3 DNA: TGCGCCAGCAGCCAAGCCGGCTGGAAAACGTACTACAATGAGCAGTTCTTC; CDR3 protein: CASSQAGWKTYYNEQFF
clone size: -; J gene: TRBJ1-6; V gene: TRBV7-9; CDR3 length: 13; D gene: TRBD1; CDR3 DNA: TGTGCCAGCAGCTTCGACAGGGGATCACCCCTCCACTTT; CDR3 protein: CASSFDRGSPLHF
clone size: -; J gene: TRBJ1-5; V gene: TRBV12-3/TRBV12-4; CDR3 length: 16; D gene: TRBD1; CDR3 DNA: TGTGCCAGCAGCTGGGGGACAGGGAATAGCAATCAGCCCCAGCATTTT; CDR3 protein: CASSWGTGNSNQPQHF
clone size: few; J gene: TRBJ1-2; V gene: TRBV15; CDR3 length: 13; D gene: -; CDR3 DNA: TGTGCCACCAGCAGAGAATGGGAAGGGGGCTACACCTTC; CDR3 protein: CATSREWEGGYTF
clone size: -; J gene: TRBJ1-2; V gene: TRBV4-1; CDR3 length: 16; D gene: -; CDR3 DNA: TGCGCCAGCAGCCAAGCCGGACAGCTACCCAACTATGGCTACACCTTC; CDR3 protein: CASSQAGQLPNYGYTF
clone size: few; J gene: TRBJ1-2; V gene: TRBV7-8; CDR3 length: 21; D gene: -; CDR3 DNA: TGTGCCAGCAGCTTAAGGGGGAATAGAGGGAAGAATAAAGAAGCTAACTATGGCTACACCTTC; CDR3 protein: CASSLRGNRGKNKEANYGYTF
clone size: few; J gene: TRBJ2-1; V gene: TRBV20-1; CDR3 length: 16; D gene: -; CDR3 DNA: TGCAGTGCCCCGGGGCGGCGAGAGAGCTCCTACAATGAGCAGTTCTTC; CDR3 protein: CSAPGRRESSYNEQFF
clone size: -; J gene: TRBJ2-2; V gene: TRBV12-3/TRBV12-4; CDR3 length: 13; D gene: -; CDR3 DNA: TGTGCGGGGCAGGGGAGGTACACCGGGGAGCTGTTTTTT; CDR3 protein: CAGQGRYTGELFF
clone size: many; J gene: TRBJ1-6; V gene: TRBV7-8; CDR3 length: 19; D gene: -; CDR3 DNA: TGTGCCAGCAGCTTACCAAAGGCCCTCGGGAGCTCCTATAATTCACCCCTCCACTTT; CDR3 protein: CASSLPKALGSSYNSPLHF
clone size: few; J gene: TRBJ1-2; V gene: TRBV29-1; CDR3 length: 13; D gene: -; CDR3 DNA: TGCAGCGTTGAGCAGAGGATTGACTATGGCTACACCTTC; CDR3 protein: CSVEQRIDYGYTF
clone size: many; J gene: TRBJ1-1; V gene: TRBV7-9; CDR3 length: 15; D gene: TRBD1; CDR3 DNA: TGTGCCAGCAGTTCAAACCGGGACAGGGTCACTGAAGCTTTCTTT; CDR3 protein: CASSSNRDRVTEAFF
clone size: -; J gene: TRBJ2-1; V gene: TRBV10-3; CDR3 length: 15; D gene: TRBD1; CDR3 DNA: TGTGCCATCAGGGGACCGGGACAGGGGCAAAATGAGCAGTTCTTC; CDR3 protein: CAIRGPGQGQNEQFF
clone size: -; J gene: TRBJ1-5; V gene: TRBV7-8; CDR3 length: 20; D gene: TRBD1; CDR3 DNA: TGTGCCAGCAGTTTGGTTCACCCGACAGGGGAGCTTTATAGCAATCAGCCCCAGCATTTT; CDR3 protein: CASSLVHPTGELYSNQPQHF